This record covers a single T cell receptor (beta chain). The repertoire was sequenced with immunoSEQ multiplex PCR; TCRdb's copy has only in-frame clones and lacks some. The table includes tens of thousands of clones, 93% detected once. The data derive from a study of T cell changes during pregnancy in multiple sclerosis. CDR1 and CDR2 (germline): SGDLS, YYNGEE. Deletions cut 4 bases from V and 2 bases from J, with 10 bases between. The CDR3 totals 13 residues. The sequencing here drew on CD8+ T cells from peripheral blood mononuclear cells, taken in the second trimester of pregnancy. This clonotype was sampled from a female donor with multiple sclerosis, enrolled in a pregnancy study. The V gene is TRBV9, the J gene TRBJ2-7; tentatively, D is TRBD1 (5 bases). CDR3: CASSPGSTYEQYF. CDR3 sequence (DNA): TGTGCCAGCAGCCCAGGGTCTACCTACGAGCAGTACTTC.